Listed below are T cell receptor beta chains from one sample, sequenced in a study of T cell repertoires in cytomegalovirus infection. TCRdb fed the reads into MiXCR, producing one record per CDR3 protein. There are approximately 550,000 distinct CDR3 sequences in the sample; approximately 16% occur only once, and roughly a quarter lies in the top ten. The specimen was CD8+ T cells from PBMCs. These receptors were collected from a human donor in good health (CMV status not recorded). Some clones in this sample may be carry-over from other donors' samples. Both conserved end residues are part of each CDR3.

v_call cdr3_aa
TRBV7-6 CASTPGLSYEQYF
TRBV13 CASSAPTEREPPDTQYF
TRBV19 CASSPRATRTGVLCF
TRBV19 CASSTLGQGDTEAFF
TRBV12-3/TRBV12-4 CASSFSGSHTGELFF
TRBV20-1 CSARGVAGGWVETQYF
TRBV28 CASGSAGGNTDTQYF
TRBV6-1 CASSEWYRENTEAFF
TRBV7-9 CASSLDRGHETQYF
TRBV19 CASSMFTDSSNQPQHF
TRBV7-9 CASSSGGYSNQPQHF
TRBV5-6 CASSTGGGGVEQYF
TRBV5-1 CASSRGTGEQYF
TRBV20-1 CSARDFVASGSPHEQYF
TRBV5-1 CASSPPGGEPYEQYF
TRBV3-1 CASSLQEGREQYF
TRBV9 CASSARTLAGGPGELFF
TRBV27 CASSLYPSGYEQFF
TRBV9 CASSILSSMSYNEQFF
TRBV7-8 CASSLTVPHGELFF
TRBV29-1 CSVEGTSTANSYEQYF
TRBV7-9 CASSLGRGHNEQFF
TRBV5-5 CASSTWTDPNTGELFF
TRBV12-5 CASGLIDRVEQTQYF
TRBV7-2 CASSLGTSGRTFSYEQYF